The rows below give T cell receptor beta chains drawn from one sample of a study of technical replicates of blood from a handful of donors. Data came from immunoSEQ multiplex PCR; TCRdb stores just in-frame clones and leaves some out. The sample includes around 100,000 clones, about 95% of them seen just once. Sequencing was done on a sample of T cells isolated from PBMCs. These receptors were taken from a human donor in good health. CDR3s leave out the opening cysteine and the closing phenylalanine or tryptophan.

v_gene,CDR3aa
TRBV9,ASSVDSIDGYT
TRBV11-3,ASSLEGRVTGELF
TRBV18,ASSPVGFDTGELF
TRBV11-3,ASSLQFNEKLF
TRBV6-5,ASSYFGDTNEKLF
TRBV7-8,ASSQLAGRVAEQY
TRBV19,ASRGLSYNEQF
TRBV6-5,ASSYARNYGYT
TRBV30,AWRTGTAYQETQY
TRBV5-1,ASRSSGVATDTQY
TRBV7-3,ASSLNGQGQTEAF
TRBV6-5,ASSYSETGGGYT
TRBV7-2,ASSFPLAGPLYNEQF
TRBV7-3,ASSSKPSTSGLYNEQF